Following are 16 T cell receptor beta chains from one sample sequenced in a study of STAT3 mutations in large granular lymphocyte leukemia. Broader study findings: Every T-LGLL patient had at least one immunodominant TCRbeta clonotype.

TCRdb's table, derived via immunoSEQ multiplex PCR, lists solely in-frame clones and lacks some. The sample contains more than 25,000 clones, about 74% of which appear only once. Their recognized antigens are unknown. Specimen: peripheral blood mononuclear cells. The receptor source for this set is a woman in her forties or fifties with T-cell large granular lymphocyte leukemia. Some clones in this sample may be carry-over from other donors' samples.

This clone appeared a few times. The chain is built from TRBV20-1 and TRBJ2-3, with D unclear. This CDR3 comprises 11 residues. Trimming cost V 6 bases and J 6 bases, with 10 bases left between them. The germline V gene has CDR1 DFQATT and CDR2 SNEGSKA (reference sequence). CDR3 amino acids: CSAKAWDTQYF. The CDR3 region has the DNA TGCAGTGCCAAGGCTTGGGATACGCAGTATTTT.

This clone was recorded a few times. The V call is TRBV7-9, the J call TRBJ1-1, with D tentatively TRBD1 (6 bases). Germline CDR1 reads SEHNR; CDR2 reads FQNEAQ (reference sequence). V shed 4 bases and J shed 0 bases, with 12 bases lying between them. The CDR3 is made up of 15 amino acids. CDR3 DNA sequence: TGTGCCAGCAGCTATGCTGACAGGCTGAACACTGAAGCTTTCTTT. Protein: CASSYADRLNTEAFF.

V and J are TRBV28 and TRBJ2-7, with D unresolved. CDR3 size: 18 residues. CDR1 MDHEN and CDR2 SYDVKM come from the germline V gene. Trimming pared 2 bases from V and 0 bases from J, leaving 20 bases between. CDR3 region: CASSLGLRWAASSYEQYF. The CDR3 DNA sequence: TGTGCCAGCAGTTTAGGTCTCCGTTGGGCGGCGAGCTCCTACGAGCAGTACTTC. The full variable domain, its missing parts supplied by reference TRBV28 and TRBJ2-7, is DVKVTQSSRYLVKRTGEKVFLECVQDMDHENMFWYRQDPGLGLRLIYFSYDVKMKEKGDIPEGYSVSREKKERFSLILESASTNQTSMYLCASSLGLRWAASSYEQYFGPGTRLTVT.

The chain is built from TRBV30 and TRBJ1-2, with 7 nucleotides matching TRBD1. Germline loops: CDR1 GTSNPN, CDR2 SVGIG (reference sequence). The CDR3 totals 14 residues. The V segment lost 0 bases and the J segment 12 bases; nucleotides outside the gene matches: 13. The CDR3 DNA reads as TGTGCCTGGAGTGTGGTTCAGGGGGAGATGCGCAACACCTTC. Translating gives CAWSVVQGEMRNTF.

This clone is a singleton in its sample. The rearrangement links TRBV19 to TRBJ2-7; no firm D call. Trimming shortened V by 3 bases and J by 7 bases, and 13 bases separated the two germline ends. Germline-derived CDR1 and CDR2 are LNHDA and SQIVND (reference sequence). The length of the CDR3 is 13 residues. CDR3 bases: TGTGCCAGTAGTATCGGTGGGTCGCAAGAGCAGTACTTC. Translation gives CASSIGGSQEQYF.

The genes are TRBV5-4 and TRBJ2-7, with 7 bases aligning to TRBD1. Unmatched junction bases numbered 10, after V lost 4 bases and J lost 6 bases. The CDR3 loop spans 14 amino acids. Germline CDR1 is SGHNT and CDR2 is YYREEE (reference sequence). DNA of the CDR3: TGTGCCAGCAGCCCCGACAGGGCCGTCGGCGAGCAGTACTTC. Its protein product is CASSPDRAVGEQYF.

V and J are TRBV4-3 and TRBJ2-3; D not certain. The CDR3 has 14 amino acids. Trimming shortened V by 0 bases and J by 3 bases, and 7 bases separated the two germline ends. CDR1 and CDR2 (germline): LGHNA, YSLEER. The CDR3 loop is CASSQDHATDTQYF. CDR3 DNA sequence: TGCGCCAGCAGCCAAGATCATGCGACAGATACGCAGTATTTT.

The V and J genes are TRBV25-1 and TRBJ1-3; TRBD1 might be the D (6 bases). V gave up 5 bases and J gave up 8 bases, with 22 bases separating them. The CDR3 has 16 amino acids. CDR1 is MGHDK, CDR2 SYGVNS, per germline. The CDR3 is CASSPAPGVYRDTIYF. The CDR3 nucleotides read TGTGCCAGCAGTCCGGCTCCAGGGGTGTATCGAGACACCATATATTTT.

The V and J genes are TRBV27 and TRBJ2-7; D is undetermined. V was trimmed by 1 base and J by 1 base, leaving 8 bases between them. The germline CDR1 and CDR2 sequences are MNHEY and SMNVEV (reference sequence). The CDR3 consists of 14 residues. In nucleotides, the CDR3 is TGTGCCAGCAGTTTATTTGGGGATTCCTACGAGCAGTACTTC. Amino acid sequence: CASSLFGDSYEQYF.

This rearrangement joins TRBV29-1 to TRBJ1-2, with D perhaps TRBD1 (6 bases). Germline lookup yields CDR1 SQVTM and CDR2 ANQGSEA. Trimming pared 1 base from V and 4 bases from J, leaving 13 bases between. The CDR3 is 14 residues long. CDR3 sequence reads: CSVEAGGAAYGYTF. The CDR3, as DNA: TGCAGCGTTGAAGCGGGGGGGGCGGCCTATGGCTACACCTTC.

The rearrangement joins TRBV7-9 to TRBJ2-1; the D is unclear. Germline V gene sequence: CDR1 SEHNR, CDR2 FQNEAQ (reference sequence). The CDR3 runs to 17 residues. With 4 bases removed from V and 0 bases from J, the gap between germline ends came to 16 bases. The CDR3 region has the DNA TGTGCCAGCAGCTCACCAGAACTACGCCGCTCCTACAATGAGCAGTTCTTC. Its protein is CASSSPELRRSYNEQFF.

This clone was seen more than once but under ten times. CDR3 sequence reads: CASTKGLPYEQYF. CDR3 DNA sequence: TGTGCCAGCACTAAGGGACTGCCTTACGAGCAGTACTTC. The chain is built from TRBV28 and TRBJ2-7; a possible D gene is TRBD2 (6 bases). The CDR3 length is 13 residues. V lost 7 bases and J 4 bases, leaving 14 bases between the germline ends. Germline V CDR1 and CDR2: MDHEN, SYDVKM.

V is TRBV9 and J is TRBJ1-5; D may be TRBD1 (6 bases). This CDR3 has 15 amino acids. V was clipped by 3 bases and J by 3 bases, with 13 bases between them. Germline V lookup: CDR1 SGDLS, CDR2 YYNGEE. The CDR3 DNA sequence: TGTGCCAGCAGCGGCGGAGGGGGGTTCAATCAGCCCCAGCATTTT. Protein sequence: CASSGGGGFNQPQHF. Full variable domain (remainder filled in from reference TRBV9 and TRBJ1-5): DSGVTQTPKHLITATGQRVTLRCSPRSGDLSVYWYQQSLDQGLQFLIQYYNGEERAKGNILERFSAQQFPDLHSELNLSSLELGDSALYFCASSGGGGFNQPQHFGDGTRLSIL.

This chain connects TRBV6-6 to TRBJ1-5, with D unclear. The CDR3 extends over 15 amino acids. Germline loops: CDR1 MNHNY, CDR2 SVGAGI (reference sequence). The V and J ends lost 5 bases and 4 bases respectively, with 15 bases between them. For the CDR3, the DNA is TGTGCCAGCAGTCCCGTGGGGATTAGAAATCAGCCCCAGCATTTT. This encodes CASSPVGIRNQPQHF.

The chain is built from TRBV7-9 and TRBJ2-7; D uncertain. CDR3 length: 12 amino acids. The germline CDR1 and CDR2 sequences are SEHNR and FQNEAQ (reference sequence). V was shortened by 3 bases and J by 6 bases, with 9 bases between the two germline ends. In DNA form, the CDR3 reads TGTGCCAGCAGCTTCCCAAGACGCGAGCAGTACTTC. Protein sequence: CASSFPRREQYF.

The gene calls are TRBV19 and TRBJ1-1, with D unresolved. Trimming removed 4 bases at V and 3 bases at J, with 12 bases between. Germline CDR1 is LNHDA and CDR2 is SQIVND (reference sequence). CDR3 size: 14 residues. CDR3 amino acids: CASSKLGVDTEAFF. CDR3 bases: TGTGCCAGTAGTAAGCTTGGGGTCGACACTGAAGCTTTCTTT.